The sample holds one count of the clone carrying this TCR beta chain. The target antigen is unknown. As part of sample collection, lesional scalp punch biopsies and peripheral blood were taken from alopecia areata patients. The entry originates in a study of CD8+ T cells in alopecia areata. Extraction and reverse transcription of RNA yielded cDNA as the sequencing template. Repertoires were generated with immunoSEQ multiplex PCR, while TCRdb's copy carries only in-frame clones and drops some. The data contain hundreds of thousands of clones, about 68% of them seen just once; the ten biggest clones take up around 1.2%. Trimming left V 4 bases short and J 2 bases short, with 17 bases between. Germline CDR1 reads SGHRS; CDR2 reads YFSETQ. The length of the CDR3 is 16 residues. Broader study findings: Sequencing of scalp samples also includes resident alphabeta T cells from normal skin.

The V gene is TRBV5-1, the J gene TRBJ2-3; D uncertain. The specimen was CD4+ T cells sorted from blood, collected at week 0. This TCR derives from a human donor with alopecia areata. CDR3 region: CASSPPSPIPTDTQYF. For the CDR3, the DNA is TGCGCCAGCAGCCCCCCCAGCCCTATTCCCACAGATACGCAGTATTTT.